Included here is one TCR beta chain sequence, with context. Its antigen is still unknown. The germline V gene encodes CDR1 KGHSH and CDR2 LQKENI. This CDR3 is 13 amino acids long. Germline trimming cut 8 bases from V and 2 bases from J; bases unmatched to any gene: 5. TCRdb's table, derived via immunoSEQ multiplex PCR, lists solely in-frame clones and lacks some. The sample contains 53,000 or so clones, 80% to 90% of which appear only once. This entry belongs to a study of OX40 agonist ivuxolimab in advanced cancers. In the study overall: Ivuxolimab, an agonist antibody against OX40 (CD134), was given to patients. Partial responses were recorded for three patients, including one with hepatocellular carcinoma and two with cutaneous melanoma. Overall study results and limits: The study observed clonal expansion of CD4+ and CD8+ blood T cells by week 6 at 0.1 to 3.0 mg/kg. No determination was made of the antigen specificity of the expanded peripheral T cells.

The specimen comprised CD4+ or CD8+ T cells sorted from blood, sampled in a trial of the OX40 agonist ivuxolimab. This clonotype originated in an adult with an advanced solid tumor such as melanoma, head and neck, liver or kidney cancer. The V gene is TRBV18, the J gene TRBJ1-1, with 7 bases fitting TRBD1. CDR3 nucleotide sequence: TGTGCCAGCGGTGGACAGGCTAACACTGAAGCTTTCTTT. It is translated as CASGGQANTEAFF.